This T cell receptor beta chain was sequenced in a study of cytomegalovirus exposure and HLA in healthy donors. The sample holds one count of this clone. The ends lost 6 bases at V and 3 bases at J; junction bases unmatched: 11. The germline CDR1 and CDR2 sequences are MNHNY and SVGAGI (reference sequence). The CDR3 is made up of 15 amino acids. The approximately 120-subject validation cohort, separate from the approximately 670-subject first cohort, included the donors. Sequenced by immunoSEQ multiplex PCR; TCRdb stores in-frame clones only, minus some. The profile shows roughly 220,000 clones, roughly 83% of them singletons.

The V call is TRBV6-6, the J call TRBJ2-7; 7 nucleotides line up with TRBD1. The TCR sequence derives from a woman between 25 and 40 years old in good health and CMV-seropositive. The sequencing sample was made of PBMCs. CDR3 sequence reads: CASSPRDRLIYEQYF. In nucleotides, the CDR3 is TGTGCCAGCAGCCCCCGGGACAGATTGATCTACGAGCAGTACTTC.